The sequence of this TCR beta chain was determined in a study of cytomegalovirus exposure and HLA in healthy donors. With respect to this clone: The target antigen is unknown.

The CDR3 totals 14 residues. The junction had 7 bases not matched to a gene; V was cut back by 10 bases and J by 7 bases. Looked up from germline, CDR1 is ENHRY and CDR2 is SYGVKD. Using immunoSEQ multiplex PCR, the repertoire was profiled, and TCRdb retains in-frame clones only, with some absent. The sample yields fewer than 250,000 clones, approximately 87% seen once. Study findings and constraints: That first-cohort TCR clusters tended to co-occur in the roughly 120 validation repertoires was found in a later analysis. Most TCRs appeared rarely, but some public TCRs recurred in many donors. There were about 160 TCR beta chains listed as cytomegalovirus-associated.

The sequence was collected from a man younger than 35 in good health and CMV-seronegative. Source material: PBMCs. The gene calls are TRBV10-3 and TRBJ1-6; 10 nucleotides agree with TRBD1. CDR3: CASRTGGWNSPLHF. CDR3 in DNA: TGTGCCAGCAGGACAGGGGGTTGGAATTCACCCCTCCACTTT.